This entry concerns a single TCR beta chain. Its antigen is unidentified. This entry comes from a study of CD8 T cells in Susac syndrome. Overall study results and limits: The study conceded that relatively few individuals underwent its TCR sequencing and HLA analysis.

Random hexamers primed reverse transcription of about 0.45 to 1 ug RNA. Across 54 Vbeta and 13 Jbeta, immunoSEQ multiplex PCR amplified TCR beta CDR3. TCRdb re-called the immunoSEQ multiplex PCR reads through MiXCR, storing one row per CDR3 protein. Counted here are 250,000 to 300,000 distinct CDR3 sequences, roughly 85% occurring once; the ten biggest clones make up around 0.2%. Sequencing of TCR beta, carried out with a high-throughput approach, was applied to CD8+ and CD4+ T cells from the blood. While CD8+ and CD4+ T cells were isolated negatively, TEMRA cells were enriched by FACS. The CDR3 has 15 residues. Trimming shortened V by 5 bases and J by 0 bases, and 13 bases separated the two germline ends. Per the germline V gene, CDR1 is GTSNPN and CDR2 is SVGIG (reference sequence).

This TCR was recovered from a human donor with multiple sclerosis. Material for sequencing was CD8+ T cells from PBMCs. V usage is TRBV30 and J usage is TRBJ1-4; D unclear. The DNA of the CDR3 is TGTGCCTGGGGCCTCTCCTTTCCAACTAATGAAAAACTGTTTTTT. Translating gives CAWGLSFPTNEKLFF.